This T cell receptor (beta chain) was found in a study of long-term antiretroviral therapy in people with HIV. General study findings and limits: Information pertaining to ART adherence, viral resistance or therapeutic modifications was not obtained.

The authors ran the immunoSEQ assay, v3.0, at survey level. The repertoire was sequenced with immunoSEQ multiplex PCR; TCRdb's copy has only in-frame clones and lacks some. The sample lists 25,000 to 30,000 clones, over 75% occurring once. Specimens carried roughly 0.95-10 million cryopreserved PBMC before DNA extraction. CDR1 SGHRS and CDR2 YFSETQ come from the germline V gene. The CDR3 extends over 14 amino acids. V lost 3 bases and J 1 base, leaving 10 bases between the germline ends. On this clone: What it binds is unknown.

The source was unsorted PBMCs, collected 1.5 years before starting antiretroviral therapy. The chain has TRBV5-1 and TRBJ1-1, with a tentative D call TRBD1 (6 bases). The clonotype was recovered from a man aged 18 to 30 with HIV. Written as DNA, the CDR3 is TGCGCCAGCAGCTCCGGACAGACGAACACTGAAGCTTTCTTT. Amino acids: CASSSGQTNTEAFF.